The clone carrying this TCR beta chain was seen repeatedly, ten times or more. The data derive from a study of Graves' ophthalmopathy and Graves' hyperthyroidism. Amplification of the TCR beta CDR3 regions used RNA transcripts (as template). The library came from an HTBI-primed first-round RT-PCR and a second-round multiplex PCR. TCRdb re-analysed the multiplex PCR reads in MiXCR, keeping a single row per CDR3 protein. The sample gives 200,000 to 250,000 distinct CDR3 sequences, roughly 21% of which show up once; about 46% is in the top ten. The receptor comes from a woman between 45 and 65 years old with Graves' ophthalmopathy. What was sequenced was peripheral blood.

The CDR3 region has the DNA TGCAGTGCTACCCCCGACCAGCCGGGGGCTGAAGCTTTCTTT. It encodes CSATPDQPGAEAFF. The V and J genes are TRBV20-1 and TRBJ1-1; maybe TRBD1 (5 bases). V lost 4 bases to trimming and J lost 6 bases, with 18 bases between them. The CDR3 runs 14 residues. CDR1 and CDR2 from the germline V gene are DFQATT and SNEGSKA (reference sequence).